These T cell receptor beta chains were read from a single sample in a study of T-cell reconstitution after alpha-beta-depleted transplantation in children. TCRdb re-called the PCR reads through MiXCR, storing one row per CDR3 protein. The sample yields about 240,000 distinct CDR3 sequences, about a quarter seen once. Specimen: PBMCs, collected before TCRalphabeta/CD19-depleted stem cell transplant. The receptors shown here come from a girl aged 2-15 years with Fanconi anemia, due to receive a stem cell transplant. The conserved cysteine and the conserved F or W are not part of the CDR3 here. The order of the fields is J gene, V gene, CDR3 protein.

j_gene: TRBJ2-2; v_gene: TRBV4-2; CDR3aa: ASQKVVVGEGELF
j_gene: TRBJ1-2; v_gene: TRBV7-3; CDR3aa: ASSLWARELGYT
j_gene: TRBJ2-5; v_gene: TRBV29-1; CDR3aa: SVGAGGMETQY
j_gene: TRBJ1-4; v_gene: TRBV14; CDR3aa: ASSQEVSGPREKLF
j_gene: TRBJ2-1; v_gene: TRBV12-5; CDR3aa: ASGLDRGFYNEQF
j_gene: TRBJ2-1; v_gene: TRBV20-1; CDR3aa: SARRSGSSYNEQF
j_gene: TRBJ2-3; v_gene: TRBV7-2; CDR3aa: ASSLILATDTQY
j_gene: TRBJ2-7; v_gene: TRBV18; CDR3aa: ASSPLRGQGEQY
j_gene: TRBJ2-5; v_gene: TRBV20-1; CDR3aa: SARVADRSRTQY
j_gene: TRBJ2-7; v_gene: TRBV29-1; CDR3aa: SVADAYEQY
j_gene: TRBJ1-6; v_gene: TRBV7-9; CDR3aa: ASSFAGGAVSPLH
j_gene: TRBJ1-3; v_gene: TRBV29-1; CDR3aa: SVVSTGNTIY
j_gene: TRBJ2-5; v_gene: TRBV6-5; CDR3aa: ASSYSEGTETQY
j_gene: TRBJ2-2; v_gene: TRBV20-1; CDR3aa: SARGGSLNTGELF
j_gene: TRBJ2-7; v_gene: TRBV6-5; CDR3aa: ASSNPGADYEQY
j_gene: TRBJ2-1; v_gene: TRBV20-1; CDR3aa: SVVRDTYNEQF
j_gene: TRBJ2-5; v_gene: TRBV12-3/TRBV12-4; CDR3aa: ASSPPGTNQETQY
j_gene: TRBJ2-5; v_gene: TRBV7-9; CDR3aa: ASSLPGVPIQETQY
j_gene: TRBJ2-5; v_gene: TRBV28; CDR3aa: ASSLLASPQTQY
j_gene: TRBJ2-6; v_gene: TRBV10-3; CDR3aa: AIRKRGPQPGANVLT
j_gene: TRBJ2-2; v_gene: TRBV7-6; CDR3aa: ASSLGGPTGELF
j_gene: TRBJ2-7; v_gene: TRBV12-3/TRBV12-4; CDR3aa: ASSLSRRSYEQY
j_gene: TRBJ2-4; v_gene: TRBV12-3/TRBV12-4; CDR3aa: ASSAGTGEYIQY
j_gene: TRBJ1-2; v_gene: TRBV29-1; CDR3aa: SAQDYGYT
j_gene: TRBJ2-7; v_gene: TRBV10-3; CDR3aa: AISEEAEQY
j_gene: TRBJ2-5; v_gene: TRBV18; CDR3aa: ASSLKTGLQETQY
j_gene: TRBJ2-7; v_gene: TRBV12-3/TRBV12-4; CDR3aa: ASSTRVSSYEQY
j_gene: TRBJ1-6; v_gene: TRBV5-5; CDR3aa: ASSLLGRNSPLH
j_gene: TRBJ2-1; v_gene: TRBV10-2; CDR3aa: ASSDVSLAGGPLVNEQF
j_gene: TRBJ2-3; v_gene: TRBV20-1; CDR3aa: SAARLAPDTQY
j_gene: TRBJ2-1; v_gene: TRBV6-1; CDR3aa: ASRPLAGSAYNEQF
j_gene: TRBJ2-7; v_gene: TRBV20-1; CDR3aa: SARGAGTGEQY
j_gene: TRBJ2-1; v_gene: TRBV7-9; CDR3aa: ASSLAGGRSYNEQF
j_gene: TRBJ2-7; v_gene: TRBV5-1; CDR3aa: ASKSLGRVEQY
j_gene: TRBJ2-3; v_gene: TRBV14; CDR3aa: ASSQGDTQY
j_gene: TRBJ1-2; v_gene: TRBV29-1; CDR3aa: SVVAERQGLYGYT
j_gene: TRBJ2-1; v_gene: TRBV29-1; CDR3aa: SVVVAGEFYEQF
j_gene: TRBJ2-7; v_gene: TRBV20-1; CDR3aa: SASKEFSPTWDRPYEQY
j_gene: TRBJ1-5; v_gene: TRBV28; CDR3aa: ASSWSGGQPQH
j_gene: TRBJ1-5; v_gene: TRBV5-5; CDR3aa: ASSPRDRGSEPQH
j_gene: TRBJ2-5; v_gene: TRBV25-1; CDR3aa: ASLGPLQETQY
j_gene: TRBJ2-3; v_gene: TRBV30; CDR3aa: AWSVKGLAGADTQY
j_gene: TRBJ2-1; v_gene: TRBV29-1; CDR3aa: SVDHQSDEQF
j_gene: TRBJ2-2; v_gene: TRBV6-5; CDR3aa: ASSYSSGHPTGELF
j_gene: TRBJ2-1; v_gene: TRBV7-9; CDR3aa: ASSPGGMSSYNEQF
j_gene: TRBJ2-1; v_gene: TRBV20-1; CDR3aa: SATRNEQF
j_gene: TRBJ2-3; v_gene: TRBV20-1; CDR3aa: SSSGLGADTQY